A selection of T cell receptor beta chains follows, all from one sample in a study of blood T cell repertoires in COVID-19. The protocol was immunoSEQ multiplex PCR, while the TCRdb copy is restricted to in-frame clones and leaves out a portion. The data contain over 300,000 clones, approximately 85% of them seen just once; the ten biggest clones take up around 2.2%. The material sequenced was PBMCs or T cells enriched from blood (not recorded which). All receptors come from a man aged 30-40 years who had recovered from COVID-19. CDR3s include the opening cysteine and the closing phenylalanine or tryptophan. Expanded clones get a size class; other rows say once, few or many, or leave the size out.

V gene	clone size	J gene	CDR3 protein
TRBV18	NA	TRBJ1-2	CASSPRADYGYTF
TRBV19	NA	TRBJ1-4	CASSTPRQATNEKLFF
TRBV18	NA	TRBJ1-1	CASSRQDINTEAFF
TRBV12-3/TRBV12-4	once	TRBJ1-2	CASTPGGLYGYTF
TRBV27	NA	TRBJ1-4	CASSPLNRGVDEKLFF
TRBV5-6	few	TRBJ1-1	CASSPPGHISEAFF
TRBV9	NA	TRBJ2-6	CASSVGQAGANVLTF
TRBV19	NA	TRBJ1-1	CATSTANTEAFF
TRBV7-9	NA	TRBJ1-1	CASHGTGGLGAFF
TRBV10-3	NA	TRBJ1-5	CAITGVEGQPQHF
TRBV6-5	NA	TRBJ1-1	CASSTPTGTTEAFF
TRBV6-5	NA	TRBJ2-5	CASTPQGVGETQYF
TRBV19	NA	TRBJ1-1	CASKPGTGGAYTEAFF
TRBV15	NA	TRBJ2-3	CATKTSGSTDTQYF
TRBV5-1	NA	TRBJ2-5	CASSLAGTTQETQYF
TRBV10-3	NA	TRBJ2-2	CAIPGGDGGELFF
TRBV5-1	few	TRBJ2-1	CASSLEAGNFNEQFF
TRBV7-3	NA	TRBJ2-1	CASSSSGGSPSSYNEQFF
TRBV6-5	once	TRBJ1-2	CASQGARYGYTF
TRBV4-3	NA	TRBJ1-1	CASSQQLRQGLEAFF
TRBV7-8	few	TRBJ2-3	CASSLGGDSDTQYF
TRBV7-2	NA	TRBJ1-3	CASSLLHSGGNTIYF
TRBV7-6	few	TRBJ1-1	CASSLGQGGLNTEAFF
TRBV6-2/TRBV6-3	many	TRBJ2-2	CASSYPGGGALTGELFF
TRBV25-1	few	TRBJ1-1	CASSELSGYTEAFF
TRBV30	NA	TRBJ1-5	CAWSARRNQPQHF
TRBV11-1	NA	TRBJ1-4	CASSSRDIGGEKLFF
TRBV21-1	NA	TRBJ2-3	CASSGLAADTQYF
TRBV13	NA	TRBJ2-3	CASSRKAVADTQYF
TRBV5-4	NA	TRBJ2-5	CASSFGGAAKETQYF
TRBV11-1	few	TRBJ2-7	CASSTQGSTYEQYF
TRBV7-8	NA	TRBJ1-2	CASSLQGGAQLGGYTF
TRBV2	NA	TRBJ1-5	CASRQTVSNQPQHF
TRBV15	NA	TRBJ2-7	CATSRTSSEQYF
TRBV7-9	NA	TRBJ1-2	CASSLTRQGHYGYTF
TRBV14	NA	TRBJ1-6	CASSQGVRGSPLHF
TRBV19	NA	TRBJ1-6	CASSRETGSPLHF
TRBV7-9	NA	TRBJ2-7	CASTYDRGLSEQYF
TRBV5-5	NA	TRBJ1-3	CASSLQGIGNTIYF
TRBV4-1	NA	TRBJ1-1	CASSLLHRGTEAFF
TRBV24-1	NA	TRBJ1-5	CATSDRCLGHHSNQPQHF
TRBV7-9	once	TRBJ2-7	CASSLDLTGGGYEQYF
TRBV2	NA	TRBJ2-1	CARGTSGGNEQFF
TRBV5-5	NA	TRBJ2-1	CASSLTGSPNEQFF
TRBV4-1	NA	TRBJ2-1	CASSQDNLAGGNEQFF
TRBV9	NA	TRBJ1-1	CASSETGGPYPEAFF
TRBV5-1	NA	TRBJ2-7	CASSLVGDRGYEQYF
TRBV12-5	NA	TRBJ2-4	CASGTGTGNIQYF
TRBV4-3	NA	TRBJ2-2	CASSQPSGGANTGELFF
TRBV3-1/TRBV3-2	NA	TRBJ1-5	CASSQGTGNQPQHF
TRBV5-1	NA	TRBJ1-1	CASRRTGDDTEAFF